This passage covers 11 T cell receptor beta chains from one sample sequenced in a study of identical twins' blood T cells. MiXCR, run by TCRdb on the 5' RACE reads, gives a single entry per CDR3 protein. The sample consists of fewer than 450,000 distinct CDR3 sequences, 28% of them appearing once. The sequencing input was PBMCs. The source is a woman between 18 and 49 years old in good health.

This clonotype was seen a few times. This chain links TRBV29-1 with TRBJ2-1, with D unresolved. Trimming removed 7 bases from V and 9 bases from J, with 19 bases in between. The CDR3 spans 13 residues. Looked up from germline, CDR1 is SQVTM and CDR2 is ANQGSEA. In nucleotides, the CDR3 is TGCAGCGCCGAACGGCCGCTCCCCGGTGAGCAGTTCTTC. Translating it yields CSAERPLPGEQFF.

The rearrangement links TRBV7-6 to TRBJ1-1; D might be TRBD1 (5 bases). CDR1 SGHVS and CDR2 FNYEAQ come from the germline V gene. This CDR3 is 16 amino acids long. The V end lost 4 bases, the J end lost 3 bases, and 18 bases lay between the germline ends. The CDR3 region has the DNA TGTGCCAGCAGCTCGGGGGACGGAACAAAGGACACTGAAGCTTTCTTT. Its translation: CASSSGDGTKDTEAFF.

The chain links TRBV6-5 to TRBJ2-3; 9 nucleotides agree with TRBD2. The ends lost 6 bases at V and 4 bases at J; junction bases unmatched: 8. The CDR3 consists of 15 residues. Germline CDR1 is MNHEY and CDR2 is SVGAGI. The CDR3 loop reads CASSFSGSPPDTQYF. The CDR3 bases are TGTGCCAGCAGCTTTAGCGGGAGTCCCCCAGATACGCAGTATTTT.

Only a few counts were recorded for this clonotype. The chain has TRBV12-3 or TRBV12-4 and TRBJ2-2; D might be TRBD1 or TRBD2, each matching 6 bases. V lost 3 bases and J 2 bases, leaving 10 bases between the germline ends. CDR3 length equals 15 residues. CDR3 region: CASSFGGRNTGELFF. The CDR3 DNA follows: TGTGCCAGCAGTTTTGGGGGGCGAAACACCGGGGAGCTGTTTTTT.

The chain combines TRBV20-1 with TRBJ2-7; a possible D gene is TRBD1 (6 bases). The CDR3 spans 14 residues. Trimming cost V 5 bases and J 3 bases, with 17 bases left between them. CDR1 and CDR2 from the germline V gene are DFQATT and SNEGSKA (reference sequence). The CDR3 spells CSACQGSRVYEQYF. In DNA form, the CDR3 reads TGCAGTGCTTGTCAGGGGAGCAGAGTCTACGAGCAGTACTTC.

The chain carries TRBV27 and TRBJ1-4, with no clear D. Germline V gene data show CDR1 as MNHEY and CDR2 as SMNVEV (reference sequence). The CDR3 runs to 15 residues. Deletions cut 5 bases from V and 0 bases from J, with 10 bases between. CDR3 bases: TGTGCCAGCAGTACCTACAGAGCAACTAATGAAAAACTGTTTTTT. Its protein is CASSTYRATNEKLFF.

This clonotype showed up just once. The rearrangement uses TRBV20-1 and TRBJ1-2, with D unclear. V was trimmed by 5 bases and J by 10 bases, leaving 11 bases between them. Germline V gene data show CDR1 as DFQATT and CDR2 as SNEGSKA (reference sequence). The CDR3 totals 10 residues. The CDR3 loop is CSALANDYTF. The CDR3 DNA is TGCAGTGCTTTGGCGAATGACTACACCTTC.

A word on this clonotype: This may stem from a read error, because a much larger clone lies one nucleotide away. This chain links TRBV20-1 with TRBJ1-1; 7 positions agree with TRBD1. The CDR3 runs to 13 residues. V dropped 6 bases and J dropped 5; count of bases not matched to a gene: 9. The germline gives CDR1 DFQATT, CDR2 SNEGSKA (reference sequence). The CDR3 DNA follows: TGCAGTGCCCCGCAGGGGGAGAAAACTGAAGCTTTCTTT. Its protein is CSAPQGEKTEAFF.

The V call is TRBV20-1, the J call TRBJ1-5; D remains unclear. The CDR3 is 12 residues long. Deletions cut 1 base from V and 5 bases from J, with 6 bases between. The germline CDR1 and CDR2 sequences are DFQATT and SNEGSKA (reference sequence). CDR3 loop: CSARGGHQPQHF. The CDR3 bases are TGCAGTGCTAGAGGTGGTCATCAGCCCCAGCATTTT.

This clonotype was seen a few times. This chain connects TRBV6-5 to TRBJ1-2, with 12 nucleotides matching TRBD1. Germline V gene data show CDR1 as MNHEY and CDR2 as SVGAGI. There are 14 residues in the CDR3. The V segment lost 4 bases and the J segment 7 bases; nucleotides outside the gene matches: 4. Written as DNA, the CDR3 is TGTGCCAGCAGTTGGGGACAGGGGGCGCGTGGCTACACCTTC. Encoded protein: CASSWGQGARGYTF.

There are a few counts of this clonotype. V usage is TRBV11-2 and J usage is TRBJ2-3, with TRBD1 as a possible D gene (5 bases). CDR3 size: 17 residues. Between the trimmed V and J ends, which lost 5 bases and 3 bases, there was a span of 21 bases. In germline, CDR1 is SGHAT, CDR2 FQNNGV. The CDR3 protein is CASSQEYIGRVTDTQYF. DNA for the CDR3: TGTGCCAGCAGCCAAGAATATATCGGCAGGGTGACAGATACGCAGTATTTT.